One sample yielded the 19 T cell receptor beta chains listed below, sequenced in a study of blood T cells in healthy people across ages. Primed by a sample-barcoded 5' primer and a J-beta primer mix, a second PCR proceeded for 7 to 11 cycles. TCRdb re-called the 5' RACE reads through MiXCR, storing one row per CDR3 protein. In the table there are a few hundred thousand distinct CDR3 sequences, about 55% of which are singletons. What was sequenced was blood. Every receptor here comes from a man aged 60-69 years in good health.

This clonotype was observed a handful of times. The rearrangement joins TRBV20-1 to TRBJ1-2; perhaps TRBD1 as D (5 bases). CDR1 and CDR2 (germline): DFQATT, SNEGSKA (reference sequence). This CDR3 is built from 12 residues. V was pared by 3 bases and J by 8 bases, with 13 bases between. In nucleotides, the CDR3 is TGCAGTGCTAGTCTCCAGGGCAGCGGCTACACCTTC. It is translated as CSASLQGSGYTF.

The rearrangement links TRBV29-1 to TRBJ1-1; D ambiguous. Trimming removed 4 bases from V and 0 bases from J, with 15 bases in between. Per the germline V gene, CDR1 is SQVTM and CDR2 is ANQGSEA. The CDR3 extends over 15 amino acids. The CDR3 reads CSVVGVLSMNTEAFF. The DNA of the CDR3 is TGCAGCGTTGTTGGTGTTCTGTCCATGAACACTGAAGCTTTCTTT.

The V call is TRBV6-6, the J call TRBJ2-1, with 11 bases aligning to TRBD2. The trim removed 6 bases at V and 7 bases at J, leaving 11 bases unmatched. CDR1 is MNHNY and CDR2 is SVGAGI in the germline V gene (reference sequence). The CDR3 runs to 16 residues. The CDR3 protein is CASSFGTSGNLNEQFF. CDR3 DNA sequence: TGTGCCAGCAGCTTTGGGACTAGCGGAAACCTTAATGAGCAGTTCTTC.

Turning to this clonotype: A junction end diverges from the germline sequence, so it may reflect a read error. The chain has TRBV15 and TRBJ2-3, with D perhaps given as TRBD1 or TRBD2 (5 bases each). The CDR3 loop spans 14 amino acids. Per germline, CDR1 LNHNV and CDR2 YYDKDF (reference sequence). CDR3 bases: TGTGCCGCCAGCAGAGATCGGGACCGTGATACGCAGTATTTT. This codes for CAASRDRDRDTQYF.

J is TRBJ2-7 and V is TRBV4-3; D ambiguous. This CDR3 spans 14 amino acids. Per the germline V gene, CDR1 is LGHNA and CDR2 is YSLEER. The ends were cut back, 2 bases at V and 0 bases at J, with 8 bases in the middle. Here the CDR3 DNA reads TGCGCCAGCAGCCAATTTCAGAGCTCCTACGAGCAGTACTTC. This translates into CASSQFQSSYEQYF.

The rearrangement uses TRBV5-6 and TRBJ2-1; no definite D call. CDR1 and CDR2 from the germline V gene are SGHDT and YYEEEE. Trimming shortened V by 0 bases and J by 2 bases, and 9 bases separated the two germline ends. The length of the CDR3 is 15 residues. CDR3 residues: CASSLAGRAYNEQFF. CDR3 DNA sequence: TGTGCCAGCAGCTTGGCCGGCAGAGCCTACAATGAGCAGTTCTTC. The whole variable domain, remainder taken from reference TRBV5-6 and TRBJ2-1, is DAGVTQSPTHLIKTRGQQVTLRCSPKSGHDTVSWYQQALGQGPQFIFQYYEEEERQRGNFPDRFSGHQFPNYSSELNVNALLLGDSALYLCASSLAGRAYNEQFFGPGTRLTVL.

The V call is TRBV5-1, the J call TRBJ2-7; 9 bases map to TRBD1. Trimming took 4 bases from V and 7 from J; bases not matched to a gene: 12. Germline V CDR1 and CDR2: SGHRS, YFSETQ. The CDR3 spans 15 residues. The CDR3 DNA is TGCGCCAGCAGCGCATCCGGGACAGGGTCCGGAGAGCAGTACTTC. Translated, it gives CASSASGTGSGEQYF.

The chain is built from TRBV28 and TRBJ2-7; D remains unclear. Trimming left V 10 bases short and J 0 bases short, with 10 bases between. CDR1 is MDHEN and CDR2 is SYDVKM in the germline V gene. The CDR3 covers 12 residues. CDR3 in amino acids: CATTQSSYEQYF. CDR3 bases: TGTGCCACCACACAAAGCTCCTACGAGCAGTACTTC. Complete variable domain (other parts from reference TRBV28 and TRBJ2-7): DVKVTQSSRYLVKRTGEKVFLECVQDMDHENMFWYRQDPGLGLRLIYFSYDVKMKEKGDIPEGYSVSREKKERFSLILESASTNQTSMYLCATTQSSYEQYFGPGTRLTVT.

This clonotype was counted a few times. CDR3: CASSPRPNADTQYF. In DNA, the CDR3 is TGCGCCAGCAGCCCAAGACCCAACGCAGATACGCAGTATTTT. The rearrangement joins TRBV5-1 to TRBJ2-3; D not resolved. V was pared by 4 bases and J by 4 bases, with 13 bases between. The CDR3 covers 14 residues. Germline CDR1 is SGHRS and CDR2 is YFSETQ.

The rearrangement links TRBV10-3 to TRBJ1-1; D is uncertain. This CDR3 has 12 amino acids. Between the trimmed V and J ends, which lost 8 bases and 0 bases, there was a span of 7 bases. Germline lookup yields CDR1 ENHRY and CDR2 SYGVKD. The DNA for the CDR3 is TGTGCCATCGGGCAGCTGAACACTGAAGCTTTCTTT. This translates into CAIGQLNTEAFF.

Ten or more counts support this clonotype. The rearrangement joins TRBV7-2 to TRBJ2-3; the match to TRBD1 covers 7 bases. Trimming at V came to 2 bases and at J to 9 bases, leaving 8 bases not matched to a gene. The CDR3 has 14 residues. The V gene's germline CDR1 is SGHTA and CDR2 FQGNSA. The CDR3 sequence: CASSLSTRQGTQYF. DNA of the CDR3: TGTGCCAGCAGCTTATCAACCAGACAGGGAACGCAGTATTTT.

This chain links TRBV30 with TRBJ2-7; 9 bases map to TRBD1. Germline V gives CDR1 GTSNPN, CDR2 SVGIG (reference sequence). V was pared by 4 bases and J by 6 bases, with 7 bases of the junction left unmatched. This CDR3 has 13 amino acids. CDR3 amino acids: CAWKTGGRSEQYF. The CDR3 coding sequence is TGTGCCTGGAAGACAGGGGGAAGGAGCGAGCAGTACTTC.

The chain links TRBV15 to TRBJ2-1; D gene ambiguous. The CDR3 is made up of 15 amino acids. V lost 1 base, J lost 6 bases, and 13 bases lay in between. Germline values: CDR1 LNHNV, CDR2 YYDKDF (reference sequence). The DNA for the CDR3 is TGTGCCACCAGCAGAGGTGACGGTGCCCTCAATGAGCAGTTCTTC. This encodes CATSRGDGALNEQFF.

The chain combines TRBV24-1 with TRBJ1-2; 7 nucleotides line up with TRBD1. V gave up 9 bases and J gave up 4 bases; unmatched junction bases: 16. Germline lookup yields CDR1 KGHDR and CDR2 SFDVKD. The CDR3 length is 16 residues. CDR3 amino acids: CATFDRDRGSSYGYTF. DNA of the CDR3: TGTGCCACCTTTGACCGGGACAGAGGATCCTCCTATGGCTACACCTTC.

The chain carries TRBV6-1 and TRBJ2-7, with 7 bases identical to TRBD2. Per germline, CDR1 MNHNS and CDR2 SASEGT. CDR3 length: 13 residues. With 6 bases clipped from V and 3 bases from J, the junction kept 5 bases outside the gene matches. In nucleotides, the CDR3 is TGTGCCAGCAGCGCACTAGCGAGCTACGAGCAGTACTTC. Its protein is CASSALASYEQYF.

The V and J genes are TRBV20-1 and TRBJ2-1; the D is unclear. The V end was cut by 3 bases, the J end by 5 bases, with 8 bases between. Germline values: CDR1 DFQATT, CDR2 SNEGSKA (reference sequence). The CDR3 covers 12 residues. CDR3 loop: CSASKVDNEQFF. The CDR3 bases are TGCAGTGCTAGCAAGGTGGACAATGAGCAGTTCTTC.

The CDR3 nucleotides are TGCAGCGTTGAAGAAGGTCTAATGGAGACCCAGTACTTC. It yields the protein CSVEEGLMETQYF. This chain links TRBV29-1 with TRBJ2-7, with no clear D. The end of the DNA aligns better with TRBJ2-5, so the J call may be wrong. Germline assignment: CDR1 SQVTM and CDR2 ANQGSEA. The CDR3 runs to 13 residues.

The V gene is TRBV18, the J gene TRBJ2-3; D might be TRBD1 or TRBD2, each matching 5 bases. V was trimmed by 4 bases and J by 0 bases, leaving 11 bases between them. The germline V gene has CDR1 KGHSH and CDR2 LQKENI. The CDR3 covers 15 residues. The CDR3 here is CASSQGRISTDTQYF. Written as DNA, the CDR3 is TGTGCCAGCTCACAGGGACGGATTAGCACAGATACGCAGTATTTT.

This chain uses TRBV25-1 with TRBJ1-1; D not resolved. Germline V gives CDR1 MGHDK, CDR2 SYGVNS. The V and J ends lost 7 bases and 1 base respectively, with 10 bases between them. CDR3 length equals 13 residues. The CDR3, as DNA: TGTGCCAGCACCATTAGGGAGAACACTGAAGCTTTCTTT. It specifies CASTIRENTEAFF.